What follows is one T cell receptor (beta chain) and its context. What it binds is unknown. This sample is drawn from a study of EBV T-cell therapy then PD-1 blockade in nasopharyngeal carcinoma. Generated by immunoSEQ multiplex PCR, the TCRdb table keeps only in-frame clones and is missing some. The sample carries 20,000 to 25,000 clones, 82% recorded once. Germline V lookup: CDR1 SGHTA, CDR2 FQGNSA. V shed 3 bases and J shed 8 bases, with 11 bases lying between them. The CDR3 is 13 amino acids. Treatment given: AdE1-LMPpoly-expanded autologous EBV-specific T-cell therapy followed by anti-PD-1 nivolumab.

The rearrangement joins TRBV7-2 to TRBJ2-1; a weak D match, TRBD1 (5 bases). Sequenced material: CD8+ T cells from blood, taken at day -245 from a patient whose treatment included autologous EBV-specific T cells and nivolumab. This receptor was identified in a man between 35 and 55 years old with nasopharyngeal carcinoma. CDR3 in amino acids: CASSFQGFDEQFF. CDR3 DNA: TGTGCCAGCAGCTTTCAGGGTTTTGATGAGCAGTTCTTC.